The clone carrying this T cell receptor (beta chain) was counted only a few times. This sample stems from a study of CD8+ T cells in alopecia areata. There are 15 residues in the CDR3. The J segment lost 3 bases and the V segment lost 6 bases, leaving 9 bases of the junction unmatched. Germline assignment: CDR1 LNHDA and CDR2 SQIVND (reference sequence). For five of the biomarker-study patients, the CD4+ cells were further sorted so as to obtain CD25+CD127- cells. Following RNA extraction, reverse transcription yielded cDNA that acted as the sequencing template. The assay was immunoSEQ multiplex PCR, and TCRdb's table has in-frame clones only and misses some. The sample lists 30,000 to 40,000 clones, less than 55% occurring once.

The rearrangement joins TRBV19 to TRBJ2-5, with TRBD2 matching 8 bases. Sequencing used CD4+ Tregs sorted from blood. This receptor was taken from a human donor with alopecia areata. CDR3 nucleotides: TGTGCCAGTAGCCTCGAACCGACTAGCGAAGAGACCCAGTACTTC. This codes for CASSLEPTSEETQYF. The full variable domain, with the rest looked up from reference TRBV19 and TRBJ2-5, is DGGITQSPKYLFRKEGQNVTLSCEQNLNHDAMYWYRQDPGQGLRLIYYSQIVNDFQKGDIAEGYSVSREKKESFPLTVTSAQKNPTAFYLCASSLEPTSEETQYFGPGTRLLVL.